The source of this T cell receptor (beta chain) is a study of cytomegalovirus exposure and HLA in healthy donors. CDR1 and CDR2 (germline): MGHRA, YSYEKL. The CDR3 totals 16 residues. Unmatched junction bases numbered 10, after V lost 3 bases and J lost 9 bases. Findings and caveats of the study: A link between a missense DCLRE1C variant and TCR beta V- and J-gene trimming emerged from a later analysis. Prediction of most subjects' HLA-A and HLA-B alleles by TCR beta sequences was reportedly accurate.

A remark on this clone: Its specificity is not known.

PCR primers comprised 60 Vbeta and 13 Jbeta primers. Some clones are missing from TCRdb's copy, which holds only in-frame ones; the method was immunoSEQ multiplex PCR. Its clone listing holds around 190,000 clones. The chain combines TRBV4-1 with TRBJ2-1, with 11 bases that match TRBD1. The receptor's source is a woman aged 30 to 39 in good health and CMV-seropositive. Sequenced material: PBMCs. The CDR3 DNA follows: TGCGCCAGCAGCCACCCCCAGGGACAGGGGGAGAGTGAGCAGTTCTTC. It encodes CASSHPQGQGESEQFF.